Presented here are 12 T cell receptor beta chains from one specimen sequenced in a study of OX40 agonist ivuxolimab in advanced cancers. Generated by immunoSEQ multiplex PCR, the TCRdb table keeps only in-frame clones and is missing some. This table holds 90,000 to 150,000 clones, around 91% found once. The specimen was CD4+ or CD8+ T cells sorted from blood, collected in a trial of the OX40 agonist ivuxolimab. Every receptor here comes from an adult with an advanced solid tumor such as melanoma, head and neck, liver or kidney cancer.

V and J are TRBV29-1 and TRBJ1-1; 7 nucleotides line up with TRBD1. Germline CDR1 is SQVTM and CDR2 is ANQGSEA. V dropped 3 bases and J dropped 5; count of bases not matched to a gene: 6. The CDR3 loop spans 13 amino acids. CDR3 sequence: CSVDRGRRTEAFF. The DNA of the CDR3 is TGCAGCGTTGACAGGGGGAGAAGAACTGAAGCTTTCTTT. The whole variable domain, filled in from reference TRBV29-1 and TRBJ1-1, reads SAVISQKPSRDICQRGTSLTIQCQVDSQVTMMFWYRQQPGQSLTLIATANQGSEATYESGFVIDKFPISRPNLTFSTLTVSNMSPEDSSIYLCSVDRGRRTEAFFGQGTRLTVV.

The chain joins TRBV18 to TRBJ1-3, with TRBD1 matching over 9 bases. This CDR3 comprises 16 residues. CDR1 and CDR2 from the germline V gene are KGHSH and LQKENI. V trimming: 0 bases; J trimming: 4 bases; junction bases outside the gene matches: 4. The CDR3 DNA sequence: TGTGCCAGCTCACCACCCGGGACAGGGTTAGGAAACACCATATATTTT. Residues: CASSPPGTGLGNTIYF.

This rearrangement joins TRBV28 to TRBJ2-4; possible D gene TRBD2, 5 bases. The CDR3 covers 16 residues. Trimming took off 4 bases at V and 0 bases at J, with 13 bases between the two ends. In germline, CDR1 is MDHEN, CDR2 SYDVKM. The CDR3 region is CASSSTAGKAKNIQYF. In nucleotides, the CDR3 is TGTGCCAGCAGTTCGACGGCGGGCAAAGCCAAAAACATTCAGTACTTC. Looking up the rest from reference TRBV28 and TRBJ2-4 gives the full variable domain: DVKVTQSSRYLVKRTGEKVFLECVQDMDHENMFWYRQDPGLGLRLIYFSYDVKMKEKGDIPEGYSVSREKKERFSLILESASTNQTSMYLCASSSTAGKAKNIQYFGAGTRLSVL.

This CDR3 reads CASSEPPGTGLFYEQYF. CDR3 nucleotides: TGCGCCAGCAGTGAGCCCCCTGGGACAGGGCTGTTCTACGAGCAGTACTTC. This chain links TRBV10-2 with TRBJ2-7, with TRBD1 identical over 9 bases. V gave up 2 bases and J gave up 3 bases; unmatched junction bases: 11. The CDR3 is 17 residues long. CDR1 and CDR2 from the germline V gene are WSHSY and SAAADI.

The CDR3: CASSLRGGDANTEAFF. The DNA of the CDR3 is TGTGCCAGCAGTTTAAGAGGGGGCGATGCGAACACTGAAGCTTTCTTT. The chain uses TRBV28 and TRBJ1-1; 7 bases align to TRBD1. The length of the CDR3 is 16 residues. The ends lost 2 bases at V and 1 base at J; junction bases unmatched: 7. CDR1 is MDHEN, CDR2 SYDVKM, per germline.

The chain couples TRBV6-1 to TRBJ2-5, with D perhaps matching TRBD2 (7 bases). Trimming removed 4 bases at V and 5 bases at J, with 11 bases between. Germline CDR1 and CDR2: MNHNS and SASEGT. The CDR3 has 13 residues. This chain's CDR3 is CASSAGGQETQYF. For the CDR3, the DNA is TGTGCCAGCAGTGCGGGGGGCCAGGAGACCCAGTACTTC.

This clone was found once. The genes are TRBV9 and TRBJ2-2, with D unresolved. The ends were cut back, 0 bases at V and 0 bases at J, with 3 bases in the middle. Germline CDR1 reads SGDLS; CDR2 reads YYNGEE. The CDR3 spans 14 residues. The CDR3 bases are TGTGCCAGCAGCGTAGTTACGAACACCGGGGAGCTGTTTTTT. Translating it yields CASSVVTNTGELFF.

The rearrangement joins TRBV10-3 to TRBJ1-2, with a weak D call TRBD1 (6 bases). Germline CDR1 reads ENHRY; CDR2 reads SYGVKD. With 9 bases removed from V and 8 bases from J, the gap between germline ends came to 19 bases. The CDR3 runs to 13 residues. The CDR3 nucleotides are TGTGCCATTCCCTCTCCGGGGGCGAAGGGCTACACCTTC. Residues: CAIPSPGAKGYTF.

V and J are TRBV11-3 and TRBJ1-1, with D tentatively TRBD1 (5 bases). CDR3 size: 13 residues. Trimming removed 5 bases at V and 9 bases at J, with 16 bases between. Germline CDR1 is SGHNT and CDR2 is YENEEA. For the CDR3, the DNA is TGTGCCAGCAGCCCGGGAGGGGTCAGCAAAGCTTTCTTT. It translates to CASSPGGVSKAFF. The variable domain in full, completed from reference TRBV11-3 and TRBJ1-1, reads EAGVVQSPRYKIIEKKQPVAFWCNPISGHNTLYWYLQNLGQGPELLIRYENEEAVDDSQLPKDRFSAERLKGVDSTLKIQPAELGDSAVYLCASSPGGVSKAFFGQGTRLTVV.

The chain employs TRBV6-5 and TRBJ2-7, with 7 bases matching TRBD1. The CDR3 has 15 residues. The junction had 11 bases not matched to a gene; V was cut back by 6 bases and J by 3 bases. Germline lookup yields CDR1 MNHEY and CDR2 SVGAGI. CDR3 protein: CASRNPGTVRYEQYF. In nucleotides, the CDR3 is TGTGCCAGCAGGAATCCAGGGACAGTTCGCTACGAGCAGTACTTC.

V is TRBV2 and J is TRBJ2-2; no reliable D call. V was pared by 8 bases and J by 3 bases, with 7 bases between. The CDR3 contains 12 residues. Germline V gene data show CDR1 as SNHLY and CDR2 as FYNNEI. The CDR3 loop is CASCRDTGELFF. CDR3 coding DNA: TGTGCCAGCTGTCGGGACACCGGGGAGCTGTTTTTT.

The gene calls are TRBV5-1 and TRBJ2-3, with D tentatively TRBD2 (6 bases). Trimming took off 2 bases at V and 1 base at J, with 11 bases between the two ends. The CDR3 runs to 15 residues. Germline CDR1 is SGHRS and CDR2 is YFSETQ. The CDR3 loop reads CASSLGLSGTDTQYF. The DNA for the CDR3 is TGCGCCAGCAGCTTAGGACTATCGGGCACAGATACGCAGTATTTT.